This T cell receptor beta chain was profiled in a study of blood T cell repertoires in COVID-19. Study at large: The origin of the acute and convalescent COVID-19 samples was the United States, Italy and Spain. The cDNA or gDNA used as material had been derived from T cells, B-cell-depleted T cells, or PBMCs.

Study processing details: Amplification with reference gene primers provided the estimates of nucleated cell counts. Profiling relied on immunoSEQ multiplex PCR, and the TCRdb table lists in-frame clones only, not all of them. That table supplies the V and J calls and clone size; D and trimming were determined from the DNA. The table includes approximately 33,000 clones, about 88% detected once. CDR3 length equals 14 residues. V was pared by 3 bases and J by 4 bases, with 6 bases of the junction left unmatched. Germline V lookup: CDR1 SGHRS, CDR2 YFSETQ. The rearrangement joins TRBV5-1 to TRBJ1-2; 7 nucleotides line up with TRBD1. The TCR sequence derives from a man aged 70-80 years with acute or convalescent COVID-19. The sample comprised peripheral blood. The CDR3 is CASSSLTGLYGYTF. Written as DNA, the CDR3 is TGCGCCAGCAGCTCCCTGACAGGGCTCTATGGCTACACCTTC.